The 16 T cell receptor beta chains below were found in one sample sequenced in a study of Tregs in tolerant kidney transplant recipients. The repertoire was sequenced with immunoSEQ multiplex PCR; TCRdb's copy has only in-frame clones and lacks some. The table shows 55,000 to 75,000 clones, with over 75% occurring only once. Mixed chimerism was transient after nonmyeloablative marrow transplants from related graft donors. Material: CD4+ T cells from blood (PBMCs), obtained 6 months after the transplant. The receptors originated from a human patient who received a combined kidney and bone marrow transplant. Some of these T cells may belong to the graft donor.

By sample share, this clone is medium-sized (0.01 to 0.1%). The rearrangement links TRBV2 to TRBJ2-5, with TRBD1 as a possible D gene (6 bases). Germline V gene data show CDR1 as SNHLY and CDR2 as FYNNEI. CDR3 length: 12 amino acids. The ends were cut back, 8 bases at V and 3 bases at J, with 10 bases in the middle. CDR3 protein: CASGTTEETQYF. The CDR3 region has the DNA TGTGCCAGCGGGACAACAGAAGAGACCCAGTACTTC.

Comments on this clone: One end of the junction does not line up with germline, which may come from a read error. The chain carries TRBV27 and TRBJ2-2; 10 bases match TRBD2. The CDR3 contains 13 residues. CDR1 MNHEY and CDR2 SMNVEV come from the germline V gene (reference sequence). The CDR3 region is CASGLAGGGELFF. The CDR3 DNA follows: TGTGCCAGCGGTTTAGCGGGGGGCGGGGAGCTGTTTTTT.

The J gene is TRBJ2-5, the V gene TRBV19; perhaps TRBD2 as D (5 bases). The CDR3 length is 15 residues. Trimming shortened V by 2 bases and J by 1 base, and 11 bases separated the two germline ends. Germline V gives CDR1 LNHDA, CDR2 SQIVND (reference sequence). DNA for the CDR3: TGTGCCAGTAGTATATTACCGGGGATCCAAGAGACCCAGTACTTC. This gives the protein CASSILPGIQETQYF.

V usage is TRBV2 and J usage is TRBJ1-1; D not certain. The germline V gene encodes CDR1 SNHLY and CDR2 FYNNEI. The CDR3 is made up of 13 amino acids. Trimming took 6 bases from V and 1 from J, leaving 9 bases between them. The CDR3 nucleotides are TGTGCCAGCAGCCCGACAACGAACACTGAAGCTTTCTTT. Amino acid sequence: CASSPTTNTEAFF.

In DNA, the CDR3 is TGTGCCAGCAGAAGGACAGGGGCCTCCTACGAGCAGTACTTC. Protein: CASRRTGASYEQYF. This chain connects TRBV7-8 to TRBJ2-7; 9 bases match TRBD1. V gave up 6 bases and J gave up 0 bases; unmatched junction bases: 3. The CDR3 has 14 amino acids. In germline, CDR1 is SGHVS, CDR2 FQNEAQ.

This clone was seen more than once but under ten times. J is TRBJ2-7 and V is TRBV11-2, with 9 bases matching TRBD2. After removal of 5 bases from V and 5 bases from J, the junction contained 7 bases not matched to a gene. The CDR3 runs to 14 residues. Germline V CDR1 and CDR2: SGHAT, FQNNGV. The CDR3 region has the DNA TGTGCCAGCAGCCGTATAGCGGGGGTCGACGAGCAGTACTTC. This codes for CASSRIAGVDEQYF.

This sequence joins TRBV4-2 and TRBJ1-2; 9 bases match TRBD1. Trimming took 4 bases from V and 4 from J; bases not matched to a gene: 7. The germline V gene encodes CDR1 LGHNA and CDR2 YNFKEQ. The CDR3 spans 15 residues. The CDR3, as DNA: TGTGCCAGCAGCCTCCGACAGGGGGTTGCCTATGGCTACACCTTC. Protein: CASSLRQGVAYGYTF.

The V and J genes are TRBV5-4 and TRBJ2-5, with a possible D match to TRBD2 (5 bases). CDR1 is SGHNT, CDR2 YYREEE, per germline (reference sequence). The germline V and J ends were trimmed by 0 bases and 4 bases, with 13 bases remaining between them. The CDR3 loop spans 15 amino acids. The CDR3: CASSLEQQAGETQYF. The CDR3 nucleotides are TGTGCCAGCAGCTTGGAACAGCAGGCGGGAGAGACCCAGTACTTC.

V and J are TRBV19 and TRBJ1-2, with 9 bases that match TRBD1. This CDR3 spans 15 amino acids. Trimming at V came to 5 bases and at J to 4 bases, leaving 8 bases not matched to a gene. Germline V gene lookup returns CDR1 LNHDA and CDR2 SQIVND (reference sequence). The CDR3 DNA sequence: TGTGCCAGTAGTGGCCGGGACAGGGAAACCTATGGCTACACCTTC. Protein: CASSGRDRETYGYTF.

This clone occurred once. This chain joins TRBV30 and TRBJ1-2; TRBD1 matches at 7 bases. Germline CDR1 is GTSNPN and CDR2 is SVGIG (reference sequence). The CDR3 is 14 amino acids. After removal of 7 bases from V and 2 bases from J, the junction contained 10 bases not matched to a gene. The CDR3 sequence: CASKNLQGNYGYTF. As DNA, the CDR3 is TGTGCCTCTAAAAACCTACAGGGGAACTATGGCTACACCTTC.

The V and J genes are TRBV10-3 and TRBJ1-2, with a tentative D call TRBD1 (5 bases). The V gene lost 2 bases and the J gene lost 5 bases, with 15 bases spanning the gap. This CDR3 has 15 residues. Germline V gene lookup returns CDR1 ENHRY and CDR2 SYGVKD. Here the CDR3 DNA reads TGTGCCATCAGTGAGCGGTCAGGGTCTAGGTATGGCTACACCTTC. Translated, it gives CAISERSGSRYGYTF.

Notes on this clone: The junction and the germline gene differ at one end; a read error may be behind it. V and J are TRBV2 and TRBJ1-6; D may be TRBD1 (5 bases). The germline CDR1 and CDR2 sequences are SNHLY and FYNNEI. This CDR3 has 13 amino acids. CDR3 coding DNA: TGTGCCAGCAGGTGGGGCGGGAATTCCCCCCTCCACTTT. Protein product: CASRWGGNSPLHF.

The chain is built from TRBV19 and TRBJ2-2; 7 bases map to TRBD2. The CDR3 spans 16 residues. The V gene's germline CDR1 is LNHDA and CDR2 SQIVND (reference sequence). J was trimmed by 2 bases and V by 1 base; bases with no gene match: 4. CDR3 nucleotides: TGTGCCAGTAGTATAGGAGCGGGGTCCAACACCGGGGAGCTGTTTTTT. Translating it yields CASSIGAGSNTGELFF.

This rearrangement joins TRBV7-9 to TRBJ1-1; D perhaps matches TRBD1 (6 bases). Trimming cost V 2 bases and J 1 base, with 20 bases left between them. In germline, CDR1 is SEHNR, CDR2 FQNEAQ (reference sequence). This CDR3 spans 18 amino acids. CDR3 region: CASSLSWDTEGWNTEAFF. CDR3 sequence (DNA): TGTGCCAGCAGCTTATCCTGGGACACCGAGGGTTGGAACACTGAAGCTTTCTTT.

This chain links TRBV7-2 with TRBJ2-1; no reliable D call. The CDR3 is made up of 12 amino acids. V was cut by 2 bases and J by 9 bases, with 8 bases left in between. Germline V gives CDR1 SGHTA, CDR2 FQGNSA. This CDR3 reads CASSLIIGEQFF. The CDR3 region has the DNA TGTGCCAGCAGCTTAATTATCGGTGAGCAGTTCTTC. The complete variable domain, with remaining parts taken from reference TRBV7-2 and TRBJ2-1, reads GAGVSQSPSNKVTEKGKDVELRCDPISGHTALYWYRQSLGQGLEFLIYFQGNSAPDKSGLPSDRFSAERTGGSVSTLTIQRTQQEDSAVYLCASSLIIGEQFFGPGTRLTVL.

This rearrangement joins TRBV27 to TRBJ2-1; D possibly corresponds to TRBD1 (5 bases). Germline V lookup: CDR1 MNHEY, CDR2 SMNVEV (reference sequence). V gave up 6 bases and J gave up 6 bases, with 18 bases separating them. The length of the CDR3 is 15 residues. CDR3 DNA: TGTGCCAGCAGCTTTCGGGCAGGGCTGGGCAATGAGCAGTTCTTC. As protein: CASSFRAGLGNEQFF.